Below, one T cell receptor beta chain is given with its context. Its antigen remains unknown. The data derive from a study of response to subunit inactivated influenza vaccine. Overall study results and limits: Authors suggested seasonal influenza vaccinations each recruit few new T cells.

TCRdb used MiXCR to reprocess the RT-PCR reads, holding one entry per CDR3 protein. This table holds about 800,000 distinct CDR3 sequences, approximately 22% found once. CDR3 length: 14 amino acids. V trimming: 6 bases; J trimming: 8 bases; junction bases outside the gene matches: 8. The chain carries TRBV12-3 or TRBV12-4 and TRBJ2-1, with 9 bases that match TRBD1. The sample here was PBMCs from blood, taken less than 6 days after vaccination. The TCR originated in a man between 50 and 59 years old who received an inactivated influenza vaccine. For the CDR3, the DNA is TGTGCCAGCAGCCGTCCCGGGACAGGGTATGAGCAGTTCTTC. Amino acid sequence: CASSRPGTGYEQFF.